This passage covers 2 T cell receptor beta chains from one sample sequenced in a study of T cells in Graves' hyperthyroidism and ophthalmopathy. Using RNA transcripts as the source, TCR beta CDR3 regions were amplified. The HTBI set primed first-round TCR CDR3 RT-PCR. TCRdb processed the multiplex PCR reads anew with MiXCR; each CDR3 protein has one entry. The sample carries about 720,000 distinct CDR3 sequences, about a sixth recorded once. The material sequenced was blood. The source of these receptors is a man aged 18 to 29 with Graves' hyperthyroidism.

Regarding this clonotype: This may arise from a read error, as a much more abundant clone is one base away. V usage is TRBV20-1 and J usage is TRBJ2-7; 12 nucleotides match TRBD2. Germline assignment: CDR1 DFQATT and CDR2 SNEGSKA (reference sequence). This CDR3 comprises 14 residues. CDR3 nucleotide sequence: TGCAGTGCTAGAGATACTAGCGGGAGGAACGAGCGGTACTTC. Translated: CSARDTSGRNERYF.

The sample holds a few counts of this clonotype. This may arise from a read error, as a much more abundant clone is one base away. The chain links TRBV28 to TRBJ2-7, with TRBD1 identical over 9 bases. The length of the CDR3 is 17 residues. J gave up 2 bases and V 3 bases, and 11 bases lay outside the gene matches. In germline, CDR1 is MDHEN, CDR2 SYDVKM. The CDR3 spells CASSLRVRTGDPYEQYF. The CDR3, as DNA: TGTGCCAGCAGTTTGAGGGTGAGGACAGGGGACCCCTACGAGCAGTACTTC.